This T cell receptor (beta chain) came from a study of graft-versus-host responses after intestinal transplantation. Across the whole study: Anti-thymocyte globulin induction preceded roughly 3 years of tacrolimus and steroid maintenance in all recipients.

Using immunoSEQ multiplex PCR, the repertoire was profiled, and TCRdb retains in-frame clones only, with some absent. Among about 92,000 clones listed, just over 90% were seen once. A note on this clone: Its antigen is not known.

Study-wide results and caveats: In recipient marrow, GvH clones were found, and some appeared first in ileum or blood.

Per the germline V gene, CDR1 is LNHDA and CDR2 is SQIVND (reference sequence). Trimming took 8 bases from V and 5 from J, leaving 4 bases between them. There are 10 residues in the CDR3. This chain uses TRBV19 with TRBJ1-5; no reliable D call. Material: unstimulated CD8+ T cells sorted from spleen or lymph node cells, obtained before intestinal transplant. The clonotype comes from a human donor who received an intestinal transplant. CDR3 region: CASGYQPQHF. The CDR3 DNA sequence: TGTGCCAGTGGGTATCAGCCCCAGCATTTT.